This T cell receptor beta chain was identified in a study of metastatic and nonmetastatic thyroid tumors. On the study more broadly: Both malignant and benign thyroid patients supplied peripheral blood and tumor or nodule tissue samples, across which the repertoires of these patients were then compared.

Trimming took 6 bases from V and 6 from J, leaving 19 bases between them. The CDR3 extends over 15 amino acids. Germline V gives CDR1 SNHLY, CDR2 FYNNEI. Authors' analysis steps: The authors used CDR3 differences across clinicopathological groups to build a distant-metastasis classifier for papillary thyroid cancer. TCRdb re-called clones via MiXCR from the PCR reads. The V and J calls reflect TCRdb's pipeline rather than the authors' work. The sample has roughly 40,000 clones; around 15% are singletons. This clone was picked up many times. Its specificity is unknown. Study conclusions and caveats: In blood and tumor, TCR beta diversity was reportedly significantly higher in malignant thyroid tumors than in benign nodules.

All patients were treatment-naive before thyroid surgery. The chain has TRBV2 and TRBJ2-3, with D tentatively TRBD1 (6 bases). The sample was blood. This receptor was obtained from a female donor with papillary thyroid cancer or a benign thyroid nodule (not recorded which). Some clones in this sample may be carry-over from other donors' samples. CDR3 in DNA: TGTGCCAGCAGGCAGGGGCCTCGATTCGCGGATACGCAGTATTTT. The encoded protein is CASRQGPRFADTQYF. The full variable domain, rest sourced from reference TRBV2 and TRBJ2-3, is EPEVTQTPSHQVTQMGQEVILRCVPISNHLYFYWYRQILGQKVEFLVSFYNNEISEKSEIFDDQFSVERPDGSNFTLKIRSTKLEDSAMYFCASRQGPRFADTQYFGPGTRLTVL.